This T cell receptor beta chain was recorded in a study of T-cell memory formation after mild COVID-19. This clonotype was picked up a small number of times. The germline V gene has CDR1 SGHTA and CDR2 FQGNSA. This CDR3 comprises 14 residues. Trimming stripped 0 bases from V and 7 bases from J, with 12 bases between. TCR alpha and TCR beta cDNA libraries carrying sample barcodes and UMIs were produced by 5'RACE using constant-segment primers. TCRdb processed the 5' RACE reads anew with MiXCR; each CDR3 protein has one entry. Of about 430,000 distinct CDR3 sequences in the sample, more than 20% were seen once.

The rearrangement uses TRBV7-2 and TRBJ1-1; a weak D match, TRBD1 (5 bases). The source is an adult woman who had mild COVID-19 (a few samples of this study predate the infection). Cell type and time point are not known. Sequencing was carried out using PBMCs or a T cell subset sorted from them (not recorded which). This CDR3 reads CASSLARGANEAFF. DNA of the CDR3: TGTGCCAGCAGCTTAGCGAGAGGGGCGAATGAAGCTTTCTTT.